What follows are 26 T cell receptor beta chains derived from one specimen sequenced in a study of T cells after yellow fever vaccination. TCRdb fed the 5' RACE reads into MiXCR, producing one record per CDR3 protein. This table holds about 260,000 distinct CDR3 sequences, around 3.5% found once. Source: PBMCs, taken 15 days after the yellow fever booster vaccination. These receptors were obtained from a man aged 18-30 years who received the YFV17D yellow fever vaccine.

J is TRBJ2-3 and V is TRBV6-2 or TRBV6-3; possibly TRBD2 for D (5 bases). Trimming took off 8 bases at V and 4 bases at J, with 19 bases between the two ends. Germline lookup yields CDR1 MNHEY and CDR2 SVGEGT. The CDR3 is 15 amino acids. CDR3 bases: TGTGCCAGCTCCCGAGGGCTAGCTAATGCAGATACGCAGTATTTT. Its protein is CASSRGLANADTQYF.

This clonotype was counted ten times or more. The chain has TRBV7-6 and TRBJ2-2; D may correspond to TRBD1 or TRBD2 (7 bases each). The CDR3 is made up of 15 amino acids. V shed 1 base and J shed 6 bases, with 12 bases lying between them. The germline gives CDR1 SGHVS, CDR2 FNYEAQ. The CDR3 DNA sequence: TGTGCCAGCAGCTTAGTAGCAGGGGGGGCCGGGGAGCTGTTTTTT. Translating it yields CASSLVAGGAGELFF.

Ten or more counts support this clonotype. CDR3 amino acids: CSPTRGHQETQYF. The CDR3, as DNA: TGCAGTCCGACCCGGGGGCACCAAGAGACCCAGTACTTC. The rearrangement joins TRBV20-1 to TRBJ2-5; D possibly matches TRBD1 or TRBD2 (6 bases each). Germline CDR1 and CDR2: DFQATT and SNEGSKA (reference sequence). The CDR3 totals 13 residues. Deletions cut 8 bases from V and 0 bases from J, with 13 bases between.

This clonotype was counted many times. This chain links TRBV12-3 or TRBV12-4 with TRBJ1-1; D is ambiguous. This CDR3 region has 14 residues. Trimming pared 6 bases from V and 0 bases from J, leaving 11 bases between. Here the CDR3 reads CASRHRRLNTEAFF. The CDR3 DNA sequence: TGTGCCAGCAGACACCGGAGGCTGAACACTGAAGCTTTCTTT.

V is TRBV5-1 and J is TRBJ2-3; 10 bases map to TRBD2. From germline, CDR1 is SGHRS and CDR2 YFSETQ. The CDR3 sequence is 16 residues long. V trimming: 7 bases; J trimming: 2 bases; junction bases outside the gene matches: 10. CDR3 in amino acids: CASSPSGTSDTDTQYF. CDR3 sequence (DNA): TGCGCCAGCTCCCCAAGCGGGACTAGCGACACAGATACGCAGTATTTT.

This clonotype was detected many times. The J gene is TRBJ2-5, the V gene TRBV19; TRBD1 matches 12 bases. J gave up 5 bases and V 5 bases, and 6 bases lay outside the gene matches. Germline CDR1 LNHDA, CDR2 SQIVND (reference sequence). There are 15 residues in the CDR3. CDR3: CASSGTGGARETQYF. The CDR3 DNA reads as TGTGCCAGTAGTGGGACAGGGGGCGCGAGGGAGACCCAGTACTTC.

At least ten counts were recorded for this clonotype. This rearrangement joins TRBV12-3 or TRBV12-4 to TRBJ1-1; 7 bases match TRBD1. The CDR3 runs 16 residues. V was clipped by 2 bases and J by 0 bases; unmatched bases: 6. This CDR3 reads CASSLHRGRVNTEAFF. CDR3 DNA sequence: TGTGCCAGCAGTTTACACAGGGGTAGGGTGAACACTGAAGCTTTCTTT.

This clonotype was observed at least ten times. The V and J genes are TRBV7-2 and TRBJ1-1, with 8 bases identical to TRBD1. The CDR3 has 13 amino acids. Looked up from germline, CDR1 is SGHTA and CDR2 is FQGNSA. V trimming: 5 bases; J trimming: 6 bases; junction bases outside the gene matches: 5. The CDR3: CASSIGQGAEAFF. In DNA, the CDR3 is TGTGCCAGCAGCATCGGACAGGGCGCTGAAGCTTTCTTT. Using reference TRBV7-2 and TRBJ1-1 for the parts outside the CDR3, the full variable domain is GAGVSQSPSNKVTEKGKDVELRCDPISGHTALYWYRQSLGQGLEFLIYFQGNSAPDKSGLPSDRFSAERTGGSVSTLTIQRTQQEDSAVYLCASSIGQGAEAFFGQGTRLTVV.

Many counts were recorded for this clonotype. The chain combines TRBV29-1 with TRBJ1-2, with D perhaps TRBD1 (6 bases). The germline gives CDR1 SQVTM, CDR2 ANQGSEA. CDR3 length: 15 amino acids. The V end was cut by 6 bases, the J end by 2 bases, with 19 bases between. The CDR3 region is CSVQDRTRGNYGYTF. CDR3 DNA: TGCAGCGTCCAAGACAGGACCCGAGGGAACTATGGCTACACCTTC.

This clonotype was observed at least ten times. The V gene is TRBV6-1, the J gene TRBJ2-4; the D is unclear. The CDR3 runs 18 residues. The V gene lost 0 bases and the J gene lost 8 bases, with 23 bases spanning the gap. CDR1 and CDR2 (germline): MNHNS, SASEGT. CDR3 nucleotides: TGTGCCAGCAGTGAAGCTTTGGGCAGGAGCTTCGGAAAGGACATTCAGTACTTC. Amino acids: CASSEALGRSFGKDIQYF.

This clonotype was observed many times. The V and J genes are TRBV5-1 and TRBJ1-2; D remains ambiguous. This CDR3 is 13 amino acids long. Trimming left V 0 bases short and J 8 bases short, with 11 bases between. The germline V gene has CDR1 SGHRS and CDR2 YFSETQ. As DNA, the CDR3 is TGCGCCAGCAGCTTGGCCGCCGGTGAAGGCTACACCTTC. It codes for CASSLAAGEGYTF.

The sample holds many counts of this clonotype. CDR3 bases: TGCAGCGTTGAGCCTACTCTGGGACAGGGGTTGGATACGCAGTATTTT. The encoded protein is CSVEPTLGQGLDTQYF. The chain combines TRBV29-1 with TRBJ2-3, with TRBD1 identical over 10 bases. CDR3 length: 16 amino acids. In germline, CDR1 is SQVTM, CDR2 ANQGSEA. V shed 3 bases and J 6 bases; nucleotides not matched to a gene: 12.

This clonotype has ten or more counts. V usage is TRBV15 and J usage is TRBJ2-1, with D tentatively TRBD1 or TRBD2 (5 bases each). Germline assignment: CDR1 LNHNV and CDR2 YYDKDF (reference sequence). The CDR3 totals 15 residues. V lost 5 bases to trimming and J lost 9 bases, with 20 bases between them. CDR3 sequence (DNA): TGTGCCACCAGCGGAGGCCGTCCGGGTCAGGGTGAGCAGTTCTTC. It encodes CATSGGRPGQGEQFF.

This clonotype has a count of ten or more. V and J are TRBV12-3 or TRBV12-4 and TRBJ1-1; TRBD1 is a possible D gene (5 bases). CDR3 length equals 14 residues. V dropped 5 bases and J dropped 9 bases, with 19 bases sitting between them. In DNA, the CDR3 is TGTGCCAGCAGTGGTGATCGGGGGAGAACCCAAGCTTTCTTT. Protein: CASSGDRGRTQAFF.

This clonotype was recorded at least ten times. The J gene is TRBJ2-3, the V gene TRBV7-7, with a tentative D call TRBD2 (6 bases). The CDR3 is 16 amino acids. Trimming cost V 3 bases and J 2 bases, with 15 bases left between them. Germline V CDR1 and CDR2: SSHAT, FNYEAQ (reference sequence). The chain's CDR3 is CASSLGWGENTDTQYF. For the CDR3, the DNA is TGTGCCAGCAGCTTGGGGTGGGGGGAGAACACAGATACGCAGTATTTT.

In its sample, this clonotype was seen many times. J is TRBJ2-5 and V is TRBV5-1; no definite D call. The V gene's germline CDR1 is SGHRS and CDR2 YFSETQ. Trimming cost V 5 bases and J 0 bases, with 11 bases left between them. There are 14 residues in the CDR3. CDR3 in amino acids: CASRPPSYQETQYF. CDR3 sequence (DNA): TGCGCCAGCAGGCCCCCATCGTACCAAGAGACCCAGTACTTC.

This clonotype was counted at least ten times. For the CDR3, the DNA is TGCGCCAGCCGACTCCGGACAGGGGTTGGCGGGGAGCTGTTTTTT. This encodes CASRLRTGVGGELFF. This chain uses TRBV5-1 with TRBJ2-2; 9 bases fit TRBD1. CDR1 SGHRS and CDR2 YFSETQ come from the germline V gene. J gave up 7 bases and V 7 bases, and 11 bases lay outside the gene matches. The CDR3 runs 15 residues.

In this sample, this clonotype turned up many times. The DNA of the CDR3 is TGTGCCAGCAGTTACTCGATTGCGGACAATGAGCAGTTCTTC. This translates into CASSYSIADNEQFF. This rearrangement joins TRBV6-6 to TRBJ2-1; D is uncertain. Per germline, CDR1 MNHNY and CDR2 SVGAGI (reference sequence). V lost 0 bases and J lost 5, with 8 bases in between. This CDR3 is built from 14 residues.

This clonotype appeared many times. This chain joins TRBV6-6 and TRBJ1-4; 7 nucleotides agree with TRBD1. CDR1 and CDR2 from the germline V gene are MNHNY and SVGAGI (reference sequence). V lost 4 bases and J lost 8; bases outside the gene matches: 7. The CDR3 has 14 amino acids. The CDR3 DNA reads TGTGCCAGCAGTTCTGACAGGGTGGGGGAAAAACTGTTTTTT. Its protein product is CASSSDRVGEKLFF.

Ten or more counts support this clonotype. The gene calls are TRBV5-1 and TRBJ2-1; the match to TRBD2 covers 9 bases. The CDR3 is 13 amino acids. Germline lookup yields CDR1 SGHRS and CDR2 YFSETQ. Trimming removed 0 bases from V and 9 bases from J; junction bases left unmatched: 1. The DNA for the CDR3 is TGCGCCAGCAGCTTGGGGCGGGGGGGTGAGCAGTTCTTC. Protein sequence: CASSLGRGGEQFF.

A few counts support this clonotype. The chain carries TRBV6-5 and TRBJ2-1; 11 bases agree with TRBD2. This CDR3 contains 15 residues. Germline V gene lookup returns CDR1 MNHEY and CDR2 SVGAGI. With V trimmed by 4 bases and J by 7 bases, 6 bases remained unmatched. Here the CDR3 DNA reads TGTGCCAGCAGTTTTAGCGGGGGGGCCGGGAATGAGCAGTTCTTC. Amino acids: CASSFSGGAGNEQFF.

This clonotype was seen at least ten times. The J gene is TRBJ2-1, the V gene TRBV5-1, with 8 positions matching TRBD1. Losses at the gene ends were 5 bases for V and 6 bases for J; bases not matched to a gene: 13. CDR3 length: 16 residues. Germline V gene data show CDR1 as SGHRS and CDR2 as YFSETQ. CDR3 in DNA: TGCGCCAGCAGTCCTACCCCGGACAGGGAAATCAATGAGCAGTTCTTC. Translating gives CASSPTPDREINEQFF. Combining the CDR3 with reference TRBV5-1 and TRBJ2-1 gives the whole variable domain KAGVTQTPRYLIKTRGQQVTLSCSPISGHRSVSWYQQTPGQGLQFLFEYFSETQRNKGNFPGRFSGRQFSNSRSEMNVSTLELGDSALYLCASSPTPDREINEQFFGPGTRLTVL.

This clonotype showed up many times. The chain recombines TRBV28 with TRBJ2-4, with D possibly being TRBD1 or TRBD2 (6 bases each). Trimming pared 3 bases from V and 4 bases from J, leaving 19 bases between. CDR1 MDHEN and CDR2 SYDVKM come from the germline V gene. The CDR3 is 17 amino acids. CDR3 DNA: TGTGCCAGCAGTTTGAGAGTTGGTCGGGGGCCGAAAAACATTCAGTACTTC. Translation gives CASSLRVGRGPKNIQYF. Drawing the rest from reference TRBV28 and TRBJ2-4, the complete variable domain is DVKVTQSSRYLVKRTGEKVFLECVQDMDHENMFWYRQDPGLGLRLIYFSYDVKMKEKGDIPEGYSVSREKKERFSLILESASTNQTSMYLCASSLRVGRGPKNIQYFGAGTRLSVL.

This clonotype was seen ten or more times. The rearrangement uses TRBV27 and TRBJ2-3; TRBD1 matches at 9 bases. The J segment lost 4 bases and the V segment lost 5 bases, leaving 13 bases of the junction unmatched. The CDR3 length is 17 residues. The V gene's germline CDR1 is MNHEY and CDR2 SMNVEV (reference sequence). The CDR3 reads CASSPGDRAKGSDTQYF. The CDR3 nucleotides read TGTGCCAGCAGTCCAGGGGACAGGGCCAAAGGATCAGATACGCAGTATTTT.

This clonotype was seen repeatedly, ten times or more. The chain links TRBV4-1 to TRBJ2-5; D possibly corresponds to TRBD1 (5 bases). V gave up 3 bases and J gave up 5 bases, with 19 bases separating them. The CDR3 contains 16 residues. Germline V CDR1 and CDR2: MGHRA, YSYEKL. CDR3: CASSQPATGAAETQYF. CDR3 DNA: TGCGCCAGCAGCCAGCCCGCCACAGGTGCCGCGGAGACCCAGTACTTC.

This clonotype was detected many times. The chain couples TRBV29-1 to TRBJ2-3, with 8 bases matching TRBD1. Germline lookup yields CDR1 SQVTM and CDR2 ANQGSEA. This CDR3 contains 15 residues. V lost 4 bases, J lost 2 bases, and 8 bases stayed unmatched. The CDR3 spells CSVGVNRGITDTQYF. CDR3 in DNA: TGCAGCGTTGGGGTAAACAGGGGGATCACAGATACGCAGTATTTT.